A selection of T cell receptor beta chains follows, all from one sample in a study of blood T cell repertoires in COVID-19. Sequencing used immunoSEQ multiplex PCR; TCRdb keeps in-frame clones, though not all of them. The sample consists of 200,000 to 250,000 clones, about three quarters of them appearing once. Sample: peripheral blood. The receptors were sampled from a woman between 65 and 79 years old with acute or convalescent COVID-19. CDR3s include the opening cysteine and the closing phenylalanine or tryptophan. The D gene is left open where the match is weak. Expanded clones are given a class, and other clones once, few, many or no size at all.

>NA|TRBJ1-2|TRBV27|TRBD1
CASSYRRGLDNYGYTF
TGTGCCAGCAGTTACCGCAGGGGGCTGGACAACTATGGCTACACCTTC
>few|TRBJ2-5|TRBV10-2|TRBD2
CASKSGGAARTQYF
TGCGCCAGCAAGAGCGGGGGGGCCGCACGGACCCAGTACTTC
>NA|TRBJ2-7|TRBV6-5|TRBD2
CASSSRAGGTSYEQYF
TGTGCCAGCAGTTCACGGGCGGGGGGCACATCCTACGAGCAGTACTTC
>NA|TRBJ2-5|TRBV11-2|NA
CASSGGISGTQYF
TGTGCCAGCAGCGGCGGGATATCGGGGACCCAGTACTTC
>NA|TRBJ1-2|TRBV4-3|NA
CASSQEGGAQGYTF
TGCGCCAGCAGCCAAGAAGGGGGGGCTCAAGGCTACACCTTC
>NA|TRBJ1-4|TRBV7-9|NA
CASSIQGTTNEKLFF
TGTGCCAGCAGCATCCAGGGGACAACTAATGAAAAACTGTTTTTT
>NA|TRBJ1-4|TRBV5-4|NA
CASSQLGRGGEKLFF
TGTGCCAGCAGCCAATTGGGACGGGGAGGAGAAAAACTGTTTTTT
>NA|TRBJ1-2|TRBV7-2|NA
CASSSASTSYGYTF
TGTGCCAGCAGCTCCGCGTCGACTTCCTATGGCTACACCTTC
>NA|TRBJ2-2|TRBV24-1|NA
CATSDPRGSGELFF
TGTGCCACCAGTGACCCCCGGGGATCCGGGGAGCTGTTTTTT
>NA|TRBJ2-5|TRBV3-1/TRBV3-2|NA
CASSQGKAAIQETQYF
TGTGCCAGCAGCCAAGGAAAAGCGGCGATTCAAGAGACCCAGTACTTC
>NA|TRBJ2-3|TRBV5-8|TRBD1
CASSGGDRGADTQYF
TGTGCCAGCAGCGGAGGGGACAGGGGGGCAGATACGCAGTATTTT
>NA|TRBJ1-4|TRBV3-1/TRBV3-2|TRBD1
CASSRRQGNEKLFF
TGTGCCAGCAGCCGGCGACAGGGGAATGAAAAACTGTTTTTT
>NA|TRBJ1-3|TRBV15|NA
CATSSGPENTIYF
TGTGCCACCAGCAGCGGTCCCGAGAACACCATATATTTT
>NA|TRBJ2-1|TRBV7-3|NA
CASSLGLSSPEQFF
TGTGCCAGCAGCCTGGGACTCAGCTCCCCTGAGCAGTTCTTC
>NA|TRBJ1-3|TRBV6-4|TRBD1
CARPPFRGTGPSSGNTIYF
TGTGCCAGACCGCCCTTCCGGGGGACAGGCCCGAGCTCTGGAAACACCATATATTTT
>NA|TRBJ2-5|TRBV29-1|TRBD1
CSGRRQGAETQYF
TGCAGCGGGCGTCGGCAGGGGGCCGAGACCCAGTACTTC
>NA|TRBJ1-6|TRBV6-5|NA
CASSPRRGGGSPLHF
TGTGCCAGCAGCCCCAGGAGGGGCGGTGGATCACCCCTCCACTTT
>many|TRBJ2-5|TRBV6-5|NA
CASSATGGVETQYF
TGTGCCAGCAGCGCCACGGGGGGCGTAGAGACCCAGTACTTC
>once|TRBJ1-6|TRBV4-3|NA
CASSQSAGDNSPLHF
TGCGCCAGCAGCCAATCGGCAGGGGATAATTCACCCCTCCACTTT
>few|TRBJ2-1|TRBV5-4|TRBD2
CASSSGLAGSYNEQFF
TGTGCCAGCAGCTCCGGACTAGCGGGGTCCTACAATGAGCAGTTCTTC
>NA|TRBJ1-3|TRBV7-9|NA
CASSPTRGVSFSGNTIYF
TGTGCCAGCAGCCCCACGCGGGGAGTCTCATTCTCTGGAAACACCATATATTTT
>NA|TRBJ2-3|TRBV5-1|TRBD2
CASSWGLGGDTQYF
TGCGCCAGCAGCTGGGGACTAGGTGGGGATACGCAGTATTTT
>NA|TRBJ2-5|TRBV7-2|NA
CASSLDSGSGRETQYF
TGTGCCAGCAGCCTTGATAGCGGCTCCGGGCGGGAGACCCAGTACTTC
>NA|TRBJ2-7|TRBV5-8|NA
CASSSQGGLSEQYF
TGTGCCAGCAGCTCACAAGGGGGTCTTTCCGAGCAGTACTTC
>NA|TRBJ1-1|TRBV18|NA
CASSPTGRWGGMNTEAFF
TGTGCCAGCTCACCCACCGGTCGGTGGGGGGGTATGAACACTGAAGCTTTCTTT
>NA|TRBJ2-5|TRBV18|NA
CASSPGSGMETQYF
TGTGCCAGCTCACCCGGCTCGGGGATGGAGACCCAGTACTTC
>NA|TRBJ2-4|TRBV5-8|TRBD2
CASSTGEGPAKNIQYF
TGTGCCAGCAGCACCGGGGAGGGCCCGGCCAAAAACATTCAGTACTTC
>NA|TRBJ1-2|TRBV4-3|NA
CASSRNGAGGYTF
TGCGCCAGCAGCCGCAACGGCGCGGGTGGCTACACCTTC
>NA|TRBJ2-3|TRBV5-1|TRBD2
CASSQSGTSGGGTQYF
TGCGCCAGCAGCCAAAGCGGGACTAGCGGGGGAGGTACGCAGTATTTT
>NA|TRBJ2-1|TRBV3-1/TRBV3-2|NA
CASSQAAGPYNEQFF
TGTGCCAGCAGCCAAGCAGCAGGGCCTTACAATGAGCAGTTCTTC
>NA|TRBJ1-5|TRBV4-1|NA
CASSQEEAYQPQHF
TGCGCCAGCAGCCAAGAAGAGGCCTATCAGCCCCAGCATTTT
>NA|TRBJ1-2|TRBV6-6|NA
CASSYTDTYYGYTF
TGTGCCAGCAGTTACACGGACACCTACTATGGCTACACCTTC
>NA|TRBJ1-2|TRBV5-1|NA
CASSWGTTSNYGYTF
TGCGCCAGCAGCTGGGGGACAACCTCTAACTATGGCTACACCTTC
>NA|TRBJ2-1|TRBV19|TRBD2
CASTPTLAGVLGEQFF
TGTGCCAGTACCCCAACCCTAGCGGGGGTCCTGGGGGAGCAGTTCTTC
>NA|TRBJ2-1|TRBV5-1|TRBD2
CASTPSGGASNEQFF
TGCGCCAGCACCCCTAGCGGGGGGGCGAGCAATGAGCAGTTCTTC
>once|TRBJ2-4|TRBV3-1/TRBV3-2|TRBD2
CASSLGGVNIQYF
TGTGCCAGCAGCCTGGGGGGGGTTAACATTCAGTACTTC
>NA|TRBJ2-3|TRBV9|NA
CASSVRVSQDTQYF
TGTGCCAGCAGCGTACGAGTTAGTCAAGATACGCAGTATTTT
>NA|TRBJ2-5|TRBV30|TRBD2
CAWSVLAGGLETQYF
TGTGCCTGGAGTGTACTGGCGGGGGGTTTAGAGACCCAGTACTTC
>NA|TRBJ1-1|TRBV30|NA
CAWSAGQSNTEAFF
TGTGCCTGGAGTGCCGGACAGTCGAACACTGAAGCTTTCTTT
>NA|TRBJ2-5|TRBV4-1|NA
CASSQVRSWPGGGGETQYF
TGCGCCAGCAGCCAAGTGAGATCTTGGCCGGGGGGCGGAGGAGAGACCCAGTACTTC
>few|TRBJ1-4|TRBV5-6|TRBD1
CASSLVDRGNEKLFF
TGTGCCAGCAGCTTGGTCGACAGGGGGAATGAAAAACTGTTTTTT
>NA|TRBJ1-2|TRBV12-5|TRBD1
CASGLGDRVVNGYTF
TGTGCTAGTGGTTTGGGGGACAGGGTTGTGAATGGCTACACCTTC
>once|TRBJ2-5|TRBV24-1|TRBD1
CATSDTRQGGGETQYF
TGTGCCACCAGTGACACGAGACAGGGGGGGGGAGAGACCCAGTACTTC
>NA|TRBJ2-4|TRBV11-2|TRBD2
CASSLGTGGPKNIQYF
TGTGCCAGCAGCTTAGGGACGGGGGGACCCAAAAACATTCAGTACTTC
>few|TRBJ1-1|TRBV29-1|NA
CSVDRGTAEAFF
TGCAGCGTTGATAGGGGGACCGCTGAAGCTTTCTTT
>NA|TRBJ2-3|TRBV7-2|TRBD2
CASSPGLARPTDTQYF
TGTGCCAGCAGCCCGGGACTAGCGAGGCCCACAGATACGCAGTATTTT
>NA|TRBJ1-3|TRBV5-6|NA
CASSQAGRGSYGNTIYF
TGTGCCAGCTCCCAAGCGGGGAGGGGGAGCTATGGAAACACCATATATTTT
>NA|TRBJ1-3|TRBV30|TRBD1
CAWNRQGRNTIYF
TGTGCCTGGAACCGACAGGGGAGAAACACCATATATTTT
>NA|TRBJ2-2|TRBV7-2|TRBD2
CASSFLAGGPGELFF
TGTGCCAGCAGCTTTTTAGCGGGGGGCCCCGGGGAGCTGTTTTTT
>NA|TRBJ2-7|TRBV19|TRBD1
CASSLLGAGGYEQYF
TGTGCCAGTAGTCTCCTTGGGGCAGGGGGCTACGAGCAGTACTTC
>NA|TRBJ1-6|TRBV14|NA
CASSQVRQGNSPLHF
TGTGCCAGCAGCCAAGTGCGTCAGGGTAATTCACCCCTCCACTTT
>once|TRBJ1-5|TRBV19|TRBD1
CASTLGGQRIYQPQHF
TGTGCCAGTACCCTAGGGGGACAGAGAATCTATCAGCCCCAGCATTTT
>many|TRBJ2-7|TRBV7-9|TRBD2
CASTKASGVYEQYF
TGTGCCAGCACCAAGGCTAGCGGGGTCTACGAGCAGTACTTC
>NA|TRBJ2-5|TRBV5-1|TRBD2
CASSQGLAGSKKETQYF
TGCGCCAGCAGCCAGGGACTAGCGGGTTCAAAAAAAGAGACCCAGTACTTC
>NA|TRBJ2-1|TRBV4-3|NA
CASSQDSPGTVSSYNEQFF
TGCGCCAGCAGCCAAGATTCCCCGGGAACAGTCTCTTCCTACAATGAGCAGTTCTTC
>NA|TRBJ2-2|TRBV15|NA
CATSRMNPGSTGELFF
TGTGCCACCAGCAGGATGAATCCCGGGAGCACCGGGGAGCTGTTTTTT
>NA|TRBJ2-2|TRBV7-3|TRBD2
CASSFGGTVNTGELFF
TGTGCCAGCAGCTTCGGGGGGACGGTGAACACCGGGGAGCTGTTTTTT